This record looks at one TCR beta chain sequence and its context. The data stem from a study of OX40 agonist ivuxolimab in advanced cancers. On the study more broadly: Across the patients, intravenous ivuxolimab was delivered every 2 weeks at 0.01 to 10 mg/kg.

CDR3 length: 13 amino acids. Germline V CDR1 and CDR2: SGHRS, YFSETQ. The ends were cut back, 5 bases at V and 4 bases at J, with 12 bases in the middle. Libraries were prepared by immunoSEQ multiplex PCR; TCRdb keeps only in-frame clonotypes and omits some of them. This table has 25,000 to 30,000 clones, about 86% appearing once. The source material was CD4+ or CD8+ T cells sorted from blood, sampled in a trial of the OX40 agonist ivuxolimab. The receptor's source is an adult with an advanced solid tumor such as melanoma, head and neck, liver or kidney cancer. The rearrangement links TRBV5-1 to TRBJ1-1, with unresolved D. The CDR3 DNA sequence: TGCGCCAGCAGGGAGAAGAGTAGCACTGAAGCTTTCTTT. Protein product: CASREKSSTEAFF.